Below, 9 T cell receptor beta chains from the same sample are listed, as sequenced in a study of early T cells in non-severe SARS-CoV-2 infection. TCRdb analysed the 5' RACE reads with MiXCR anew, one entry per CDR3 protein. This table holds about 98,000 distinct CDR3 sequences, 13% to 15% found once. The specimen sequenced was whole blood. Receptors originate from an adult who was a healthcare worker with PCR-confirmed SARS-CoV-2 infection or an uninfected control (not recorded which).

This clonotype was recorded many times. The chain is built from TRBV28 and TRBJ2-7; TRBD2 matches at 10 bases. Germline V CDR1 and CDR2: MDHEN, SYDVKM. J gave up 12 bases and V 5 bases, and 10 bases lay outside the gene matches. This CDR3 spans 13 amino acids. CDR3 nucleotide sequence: TGTGCCAGCAGTATTAGCGGGAGGACCGGAGGGTACTTC. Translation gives CASSISGRTGGYF.

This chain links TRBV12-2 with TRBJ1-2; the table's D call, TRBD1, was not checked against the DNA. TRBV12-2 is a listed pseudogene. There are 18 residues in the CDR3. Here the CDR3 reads CASRLRGAPDRTIGGYTF. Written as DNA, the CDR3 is TGTGCAAGTCGCTTAAGGGGGGCCCCCGACAGGACTATCGGTGGCTACACCTTC.

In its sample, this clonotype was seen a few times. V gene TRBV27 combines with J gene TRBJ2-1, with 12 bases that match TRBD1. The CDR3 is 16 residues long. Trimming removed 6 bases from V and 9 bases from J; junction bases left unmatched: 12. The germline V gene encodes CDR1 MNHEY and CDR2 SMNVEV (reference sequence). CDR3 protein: CASSPSGTGGYGEQFF. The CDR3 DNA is TGTGCCAGCAGCCCCTCCGGGACAGGGGGCTACGGTGAGCAGTTCTTC.

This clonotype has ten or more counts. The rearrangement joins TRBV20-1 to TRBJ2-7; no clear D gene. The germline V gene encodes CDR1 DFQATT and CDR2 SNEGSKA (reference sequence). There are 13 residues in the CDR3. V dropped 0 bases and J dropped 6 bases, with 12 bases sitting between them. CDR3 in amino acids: CSARDPLRREQYF. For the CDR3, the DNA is TGCAGTGCTAGAGATCCGCTGAGGCGCGAGCAGTACTTC.

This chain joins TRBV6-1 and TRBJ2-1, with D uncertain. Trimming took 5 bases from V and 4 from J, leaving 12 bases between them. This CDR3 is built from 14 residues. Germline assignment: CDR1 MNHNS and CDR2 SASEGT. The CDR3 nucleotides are TGTGCCAGCAGTCCTCCGGGCCCGTACAATGAGCAGTTCTTC. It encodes CASSPPGPYNEQFF.

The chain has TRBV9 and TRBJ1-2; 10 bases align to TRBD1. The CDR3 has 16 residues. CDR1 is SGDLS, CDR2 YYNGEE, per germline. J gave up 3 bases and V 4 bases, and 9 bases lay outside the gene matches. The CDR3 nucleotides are TGTGCCAGCAGCACGGGACAGGGGTTGGGAGACTATGGCTACACCTTC. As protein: CASSTGQGLGDYGYTF.

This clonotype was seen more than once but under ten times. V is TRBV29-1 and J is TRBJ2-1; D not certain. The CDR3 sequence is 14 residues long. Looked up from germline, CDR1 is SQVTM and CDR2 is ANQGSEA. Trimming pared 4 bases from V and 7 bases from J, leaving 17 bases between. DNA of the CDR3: TGCAGCGTTGGCCGTGTAACCCTCAGAAATGAGCAGTTCTTC. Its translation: CSVGRVTLRNEQFF.

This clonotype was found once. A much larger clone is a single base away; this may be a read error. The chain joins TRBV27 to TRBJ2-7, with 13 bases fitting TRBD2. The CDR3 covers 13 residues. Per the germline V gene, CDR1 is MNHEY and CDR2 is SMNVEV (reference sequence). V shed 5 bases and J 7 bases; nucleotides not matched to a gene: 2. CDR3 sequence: CASSPGLAGEQYF. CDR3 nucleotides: TGTGCCAGCAGTCCGGGACTAGCGGGGGAGCAGTACTTC.

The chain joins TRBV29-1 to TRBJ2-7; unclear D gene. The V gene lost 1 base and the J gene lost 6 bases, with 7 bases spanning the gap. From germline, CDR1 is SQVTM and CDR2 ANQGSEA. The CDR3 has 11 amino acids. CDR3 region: CSVEGPAEQYF. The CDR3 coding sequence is TGCAGCGTTGAAGGCCCCGCCGAGCAGTACTTC.